This TCR beta chain was captured by sequencing in a study of regulatory T cells in long-lasting Graves disease. Findings and caveats of the study: For persistent Graves' patients, TCR diversity was lower than for newly diagnosed ones.

Time point here: newly diagnosed GD, antithyroid drugs for less than 3 months. The TCR library used RNA extracted from PBMCs. Per American Thyroid Association guidelines, Graves' disease was diagnosed. Roughly 8.3 milliliters of peripheral blood were taken and placed in EDTA tubes. This clonotype showed up just a few times. The antigen remains undetermined. Researchers made TCR beta libraries by using iRepertoire HTBI primers and running Arm-PCR on CDR3 regions. TCRdb itself ran the multiplex PCR reads through MiXCR, one entry per CDR3 protein. The sample yields hundreds of thousands of distinct CDR3 sequences, less than 20% seen once. Germline V gene data show CDR1 as SGHNT and CDR2 as YENEEA. V lost 5 bases and J 3 bases, leaving 22 bases between the germline ends. The CDR3 consists of 17 residues. This sample also belongs to another study, concerning T cells in Graves' hyperthyroidism and ophthalmopathy.

Sequences were derived from peripheral blood mononuclear cells (PBMCs), sampled at new diagnosis, from a patient treated with antithyroid drugs. V and J are TRBV11-3 and TRBJ1-1, with D possibly TRBD1 on 5 matching bases. This clonotype was sampled from a woman aged 25 to 39 with Graves disease. In DNA, the CDR3 is TGTGCCAGCAGCGCGGGCAGGGAATTTAGGTTGGACACTGAAGCTTTCTTT. Translating it yields CASSAGREFRLDTEAFF.